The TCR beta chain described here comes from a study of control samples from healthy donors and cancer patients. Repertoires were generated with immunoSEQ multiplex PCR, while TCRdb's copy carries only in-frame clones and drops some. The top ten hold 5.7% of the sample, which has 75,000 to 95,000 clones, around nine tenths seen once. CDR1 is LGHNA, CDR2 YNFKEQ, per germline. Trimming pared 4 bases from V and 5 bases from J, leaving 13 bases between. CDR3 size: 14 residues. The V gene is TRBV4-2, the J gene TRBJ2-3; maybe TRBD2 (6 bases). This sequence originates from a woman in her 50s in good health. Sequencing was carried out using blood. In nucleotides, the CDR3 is TGTGCCAGCAGCCCTGCCGGGGGAAGAGATACGCAGTATTTT. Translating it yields CASSPAGGRDTQYF.